The 16 T cell receptor beta chains in this list originate from one sample, sequenced in a study of T-cell reconstitution after alpha-beta-depleted transplantation in children. For TCRbeta, the library was prepared with unique molecular identifiers. TCRdb used MiXCR to reprocess the PCR reads, holding one entry per CDR3 protein. Here the sample spans about 400,000 distinct CDR3 sequences, roughly 22% being singletons. Sequencing was performed on PBMCs from the stem cell graft donor, taken from the stem cell graft. The source is a human donor who donated a stem cell graft to a child with acute myeloid leukemia.

The CDR3 nucleotides are TGCGCCAGCAGCTTGGCCCCTCGGTCTGAGCAGTTCTTC. It yields the protein CASSLAPRSEQFF. The chain combines TRBV5-1 with TRBJ2-1; D is uncertain. Between the trimmed V and J ends, which lost 0 bases and 9 bases, there was a span of 10 bases. The CDR3 covers 13 residues. The germline gives CDR1 SGHRS, CDR2 YFSETQ.

This clonotype was counted a few times. V is TRBV5-4 and J is TRBJ2-3; 10 bases are shared with TRBD2. Trimming at V came to 4 bases and at J to 0 bases, leaving 5 bases not matched to a gene. The CDR3 sequence is 16 residues long. Germline CDR1 and CDR2: SGHNT and YYREEE (reference sequence). The CDR3 sequence is CASSPLLAGSTDTQYF. CDR3 DNA: TGTGCCAGCAGCCCTTTACTAGCGGGGAGCACAGATACGCAGTATTTT.

This clonotype has ten or more counts. The genes are TRBV10-2 and TRBJ2-1, with D possibly called TRBD1 or TRBD2 (5 bases each). Trimming removed 0 bases at V and 9 bases at J, with 12 bases between. This CDR3 has 14 amino acids. CDR1 is WSHSY and CDR2 is SAAADI in the germline V gene. CDR3 protein: CASSESTAGTEQFF. As DNA, the CDR3 is TGCGCCAGCAGTGAGTCGACGGCAGGGACTGAGCAGTTCTTC.

V and J are TRBV4-1 and TRBJ2-7, with D uncertain. CDR1 is MGHRA, CDR2 YSYEKL, per germline. V was shortened by 4 bases and J by 7 bases, with 17 bases between the two germline ends. The CDR3 sequence is 14 residues long. CDR3 nucleotides: TGCGCCAGCAGCCCAACCCCGAATGCCTGGGAGCAGTACTTC. It yields the protein CASSPTPNAWEQYF.

This clonotype was found a few times. The chain carries TRBV6-2 or TRBV6-3 and TRBJ1-1, with 9 bases that match TRBD1. The junction had 8 bases not matched to a gene; V was cut back by 4 bases and J by 5 bases. The germline CDR1 and CDR2 sequences are MNHEY and SVGEGT. The CDR3 runs 15 residues. DNA of the CDR3: TGTGCCAGCAGTTCCCGGGACAGGGCCGGGACTGAAGCTTTCTTT. Its protein is CASSSRDRAGTEAFF.

The sample holds many counts of this clonotype. This rearrangement joins TRBV20-1 to TRBJ2-3; 8 positions agree with TRBD2. The CDR3 totals 14 residues. With V trimmed by 5 bases and J by 2 bases, 6 bases remained unmatched. Germline V CDR1 and CDR2: DFQATT, SNEGSKA (reference sequence). CDR3 sequence: CSAGLAGFTDTQYF. In nucleotides, the CDR3 is TGCAGTGCTGGGCTAGCGGGTTTCACAGATACGCAGTATTTT.

Ten or more counts support this clonotype. The chain employs TRBV20-1 and TRBJ2-1; TRBD2 aligns across 9 bases. The germline gives CDR1 DFQATT, CDR2 SNEGSKA (reference sequence). The CDR3 runs 15 residues. The J segment lost 7 bases and the V segment lost 0 bases, leaving 7 bases of the junction unmatched. The CDR3 sequence: CSAREFSGSRNEQFF. The CDR3 coding sequence is TGCAGTGCTAGAGAGTTTAGCGGGAGCCGAAATGAGCAGTTCTTC.

The rearrangement joins TRBV4-1 to TRBJ2-7, with no clear D. Trimming removed 1 base at V and 0 bases at J, with 13 bases between. CDR3 length equals 16 residues. Germline V CDR1 and CDR2: MGHRA, YSYEKL. The CDR3 loop is CASSQGIWKDSYEQYF. Written as DNA, the CDR3 is TGCGCCAGCAGCCAAGGCATTTGGAAGGACTCCTACGAGCAGTACTTC.

This chain connects TRBV5-6 to TRBJ1-1, with D unclear. Trimming took 0 bases from V and 6 from J, leaving 12 bases between them. The CDR3 is made up of 14 amino acids. Looked up from germline, CDR1 is SGHDT and CDR2 is YYEEEE. CDR3 sequence: CASSLVGYGAEAFF. CDR3 nucleotides: TGTGCCAGCAGCTTGGTAGGGTACGGCGCTGAAGCTTTCTTT.

The chain employs TRBV4-1 and TRBJ2-3; possibly TRBD2 for D (6 bases). The CDR3 has 15 amino acids. Trimming cost V 0 bases and J 6 bases, with 13 bases left between them. CDR1 is MGHRA, CDR2 YSYEKL, per germline. This CDR3 is CASSQDPTGEDTQYF. In DNA form, the CDR3 reads TGCGCCAGCAGCCAAGACCCCACGGGAGAGGATACGCAGTATTTT.

In DNA form, the CDR3 reads TGTGCCAGCAGTCGCTCCGACAGGGGGGTTTTGCCAGATACGCAGTATTTT. It yields the protein CASSRSDRGVLPDTQYF. The chain couples TRBV6-1 to TRBJ2-3, with 9 positions matching TRBD1. Germline loops: CDR1 MNHNS, CDR2 SASEGT. The CDR3 consists of 17 residues. V was pared by 5 bases and J by 4 bases, with 13 bases of the junction left unmatched.

Only a few counts were recorded for this clonotype. This rearrangement joins TRBV7-9 to TRBJ2-7; TRBD2 agrees at 12 bases. The CDR3 runs to 17 residues. Losses at the gene ends were 5 bases for V and 3 bases for J; bases not matched to a gene: 11. From germline, CDR1 is SEHNR and CDR2 FQNEAQ (reference sequence). CDR3 nucleotides: TGTGCCAGCAGCATCGGACTAGCGGGAATTTCGATCTACGAGCAGTACTTC. This translates into CASSIGLAGISIYEQYF.

The chain employs TRBV20-1 and TRBJ2-7; 13 bases are shared with TRBD2. With V trimmed by 3 bases and J by 6 bases, 11 bases remained unmatched. The germline V gene has CDR1 DFQATT and CDR2 SNEGSKA (reference sequence). This CDR3 is built from 16 residues. The CDR3 bases are TGCAGTGCTAGCGACCTAGGACTAGCGGGAGTTGCCGAGCAGTACTTC. Residues: CSASDLGLAGVAEQYF.

This sequence joins TRBV6-2 or TRBV6-3 and TRBJ2-6; D unresolved. The CDR3 is 16 amino acids. Germline V gene sequence: CDR1 MNHEY, CDR2 SVGEGT. V lost 0 bases and J 2 bases, leaving 8 bases between the germline ends. The CDR3 coding sequence is TGTGCCAGCAGTTACTCGATTGGGACTGGGGCCAACGTCCTGACTTTC. It specifies CASSYSIGTGANVLTF.

This clonotype was seen many times. The J gene is TRBJ1-1, the V gene TRBV20-1; D gene ambiguous. Per the germline V gene, CDR1 is DFQATT and CDR2 is SNEGSKA (reference sequence). The V gene lost 6 bases and the J gene lost 0 bases, with 11 bases spanning the gap. CDR3 size: 13 residues. DNA of the CDR3: TGCAGTGCCATAAGGGCGATGAACACTGAAGCTTTCTTT. As protein: CSAIRAMNTEAFF.

This clonotype has at least ten counts. The chain is built from TRBV2 and TRBJ2-7; D ambiguous. Looked up from germline, CDR1 is SNHLY and CDR2 is FYNNEI. There are 16 residues in the CDR3. Between the trimmed V and J ends, which lost 1 base and 1 base, there was a span of 14 bases. CDR3: CASSEDLGFGSYEQYF. The CDR3 DNA reads as TGTGCCAGCAGTGAAGACCTCGGCTTTGGGTCCTACGAGCAGTACTTC.